This TCR beta chain was obtained from a study of identical twins. General observations from the study: The degree of excess twin sharing was weaker in beta out-of-frame sequences.

The V end lost 4 bases, the J end lost 5 bases, and 13 bases lay between the germline ends. Germline CDR1 and CDR2: LGHNA and YNFKEQ. This CDR3 has 14 residues. All donors were healthy, and all were Caucasian. Details on this clonotype: Its antigen is as yet unknown.

TCRdb independently ran MiXCR on the 5' RACE reads; one entry per CDR3 protein. Here the sample spans approximately 890,000 distinct CDR3 sequences, more than 9% being singletons. A further study also used this sample, focusing on yellow fever vaccine responses in identical twins. From that second work: Twins reportedly mounted vaccine T cell responses that seemed partly convergent, partly personalized.

The V and J genes are TRBV4-2 and TRBJ2-3; perhaps TRBD1 as D (5 bases). The source is a young woman in good health. Material for sequencing was PBMCs. The CDR3 coding sequence is TGTGCCAGCAGCCGGGGCCAAGCAGGAGATACGCAGTATTTT. This encodes CASSRGQAGDTQYF.